A selection of T cell receptor beta chains follows, all from one sample in a study of T cell responses to AZD1222 COVID-19 vaccine. The protocol was immunoSEQ multiplex PCR, while the TCRdb copy is restricted to in-frame clones and leaves out a portion. The sample holds around 130,000 clones, 91% seen once. Here the sequenced sample was peripheral blood, taken 28 days after the second dose of the MenACWY control vaccine. These receptors originate from an adult who received the MenACWY meningococcal vaccine as a control. The CDR3 runs from the conserved cysteine through the conserved F or W. The D gene is left open where the match is weak. Some rows mark clone size as missing; the rest say once, few, many or name a class of expanded clone.

>TRBV4-3|TRBJ1-4|.|.
CASSQDAPTNEKLFF
TGCGCCAGCAGCCAAGATGCGCCGACTAATGAAAAACTGTTTTTT
>TRBV11-2|TRBJ2-5|.|TRBD1
CASSRDRGQETQYF
TGTGCCAGCAGCAGGGACAGGGGTCAAGAGACCCAGTACTTC
>TRBV19|TRBJ2-7|.|TRBD2
CASSPPGSAGGEQYF
TGTGCCAGTAGTCCCCCGGGCTCTGCGGGGGGCGAGCAGTACTTC
>TRBV29-1|TRBJ1-4|.|.
CSGLGSGTNEKLFF
TGCAGCGGGCTAGGCTCAGGGACTAATGAAAAACTGTTTTTT
>TRBV24-1|TRBJ2-5|.|TRBD1
CATSDLGTGGQETQYF
TGTGCCACCAGTGATTTGGGTACAGGGGGACAAGAGACCCAGTACTTC
>TRBV24-1|TRBJ2-2|.|.
CATSDQPAGQNTGELFF
TGTGCCACCAGTGATCAGCCGGCGGGACAGAACACCGGGGAGCTGTTTTTT
>TRBV10-1|TRBJ2-7|.|.
CASSGVNYEQYF
TGCGCCAGCAGTGGAGTCAACTACGAGCAGTACTTC
>TRBV21-1|TRBJ2-1|.|.
CASSKVGAGRTINEQFF
TGTGCCAGCAGCAAAGTCGGCGCAGGTCGTACCATCAATGAGCAGTTCTTC
>TRBV29-1|TRBJ1-3|once|.
CSVEVITGSSGNTIYF
TGCAGCGTTGAAGTCATAACAGGGAGCTCTGGAAACACCATATATTTT
>TRBV30|TRBJ1-4|.|.
CAWSQQGPNEKLFF
TGTGCCTGGAGCCAACAGGGTCCAAATGAAAAACTGTTTTTT
>TRBV5-1|TRBJ2-7|.|.
CASSLSFGEFYEQYF
TGCGCCAGCAGCTTGTCATTCGGGGAATTCTACGAGCAGTACTTC
>TRBV19|TRBJ2-7|once|TRBD1
CASSVDRADEQYF
TGTGCCAGTAGTGTGGACAGGGCAGACGAGCAGTACTTC
>TRBV5-4|TRBJ1-3|.|.
CASSLDEGSTIYF
TGTGCCAGCAGCCTGGACGAGGGGAGCACCATATATTTT
>TRBV7-9|TRBJ2-5|.|.
CASTGEETQYF
TGTGCCAGCACCGGAGAAGAGACCCAGTACTTC
>TRBV9|TRBJ2-1|few|TRBD2
CASSADGAGGLNEQFF
TGTGCCAGCAGCGCCGATGGGGCGGGAGGGCTCAATGAGCAGTTCTTC
>TRBV19|TRBJ2-1|.|.
CASSQLDEQFF
TGTGCCAGTAGTCAACTCGATGAGCAGTTCTTC
>TRBV7-8|TRBJ2-3|.|.
CASSLARQFSGDTQYF
TGTGCCAGCAGCTTAGCTCGACAGTTCTCGGGGGATACGCAGTATTTT
>TRBV30|TRBJ1-2|.|TRBD1
CAWSYGTGSPPGYGYTF
TGTGCCTGGAGTTACGGGACAGGGAGCCCCCCCGGCTATGGCTACACCTTC
>TRBV18|TRBJ1-4|.|.
CASSPQDSGGEKLFF
TGTGCCAGCTCACCACAGGACAGCGGAGGCGAAAAACTGTTTTTT